Below, 12 T cell receptor beta chains from the same sample are listed, as sequenced in a study of identical twins. TCRdb ran MiXCR on the 5' RACE reads and lists one entry per CDR3 protein. The data show about 720,000 distinct CDR3 sequences, 8.6% seen once. This same sample was also part of a study on yellow fever vaccine responses in identical twins.

Sequencing was done on a sample of PBMCs. These TCRs come from a woman aged 18 to 35 in good health.

Many counts were recorded for this clonotype. The V and J genes are TRBV16 and TRBJ2-7; no definite D call. V lost 2 bases to trimming and J lost 2 bases, with 10 bases between them. The CDR3 loop spans 14 amino acids. Germline CDR1 and CDR2: KGHSY and FQNENV. Written as DNA, the CDR3 is TGTGCCAGCAGCCAAAGGACCGAAACCTACGAGCAGTACTTC. Protein sequence: CASSQRTETYEQYF. Drawing the rest from reference TRBV16 and TRBJ2-7, the complete variable domain is GEEVAQTPKHLVRGEGQKAKLYCAPIKGHSYVFWYQQVLKNEFKFLISFQNENVFDETGMPKERFSAKCLPNSPCSLEIQATKLEDSAVYFCASSQRTETYEQYFGPGTRLTVT.

This clonotype was seen ten or more times. The chain combines TRBV5-1 with TRBJ2-7; 7 positions match TRBD1. The germline V gene has CDR1 SGHRS and CDR2 YFSETQ. This CDR3 is built from 15 residues. With V trimmed by 4 bases and J by 2 bases, 9 bases remained unmatched. The CDR3 DNA sequence: TGCGCCAGCAGCGTGGGACAGACCGGGACCTACGAGCAGTACTTC. This translates into CASSVGQTGTYEQYF.

This clonotype was recorded many times. The chain recombines TRBV2 with TRBJ2-2; no reliable D call. The CDR3 totals 13 residues. The germline V gene encodes CDR1 SNHLY and CDR2 FYNNEI. V was shortened by 6 bases and J by 4 bases, with 9 bases between the two germline ends. CDR3: CASRAQTTGELFF. CDR3 nucleotide sequence: TGTGCCAGCAGGGCACAGACCACCGGGGAGCTGTTTTTT.

The chain is built from TRBV20-1 and TRBJ2-7; D not resolved. Trimming pared 1 base from V and 0 bases from J, leaving 10 bases between. The germline V gene has CDR1 DFQATT and CDR2 SNEGSKA (reference sequence). CDR3 size: 14 residues. CDR3 DNA sequence: TGCAGTGCTAGAGGCTTACGAAGCTCCTACGAGCAGTACTTC. Protein product: CSARGLRSSYEQYF.

In its sample, this clonotype was seen many times. The J gene is TRBJ2-4, the V gene TRBV20-1; 7 nucleotides agree with TRBD2. Germline V lookup: CDR1 DFQATT, CDR2 SNEGSKA (reference sequence). V dropped 6 bases and J dropped 10; count of bases not matched to a gene: 12. The CDR3 sequence is 13 residues long. The CDR3 sequence is CSAPDETSNIQYF. The CDR3 nucleotides are TGCAGTGCCCCGGATGAGACTAGCAATATTCAGTACTTC.

The chain uses TRBV20-1 and TRBJ1-2; 8 nucleotides align to TRBD1. Trimming took 3 bases from V and 6 from J; bases not matched to a gene: 0. The CDR3 covers 11 residues. Germline CDR1 and CDR2: DFQATT and SNEGSKA (reference sequence). CDR3 sequence: CSARTGDGYTF. For the CDR3, the DNA is TGCAGTGCTAGGACAGGGGATGGCTACACCTTC.

The chain employs TRBV7-8 and TRBJ2-1, with 8 bases aligning to TRBD2. The CDR3 has 15 residues. Trimming took 5 bases from V and 2 from J; bases not matched to a gene: 5. CDR1 and CDR2 (germline): SGHVS, FQNEAQ. CDR3 sequence (DNA): TGTGCCAGCAGCCCCGTAGCGGGAACCTACAATGAGCAGTTCTTC. It translates to CASSPVAGTYNEQFF.

This clonotype was seen only a few times. The CDR3 sequence is CACLTQPRGSGETQYF. DNA for the CDR3: TGTGCCTGTCTTACCCAACCGAGGGGGTCGGGGGAGACCCAGTACTTC. J is TRBJ2-5 and V is TRBV30, with D tentatively TRBD1 (6 bases). The CDR3 sequence is 16 residues long. Trimming pared 6 bases from V and 5 bases from J, leaving 25 bases between. The germline V gene has CDR1 GTSNPN and CDR2 SVGIG (reference sequence).

The CDR3 coding sequence is TGTGCCAGCAGCGTAGGTGGGAATAATTCACCCCTCCACTTT. Amino acid sequence: CASSVGGNNSPLHF. The chain carries TRBV9 and TRBJ1-6, with D unclear. The germline gives CDR1 SGDLS, CDR2 YYNGEE. The CDR3 is 14 residues long. Trimming cost V 0 bases and J 5 bases, with 6 bases left between them.

The J gene is TRBJ2-7, the V gene TRBV28, with a tentative D call TRBD1 (6 bases). V lost 6 bases, J lost 2 bases, and 17 bases lay in between. This CDR3 has 15 amino acids. CDR1 and CDR2 from the germline V gene are MDHEN and SYDVKM. The CDR3 spells CASRQQGASPYEQYF. Written as DNA, the CDR3 is TGTGCCAGCAGGCAACAGGGCGCGAGCCCCTACGAGCAGTACTTC.

There are a few counts of this clonotype. The chain uses TRBV29-1 and TRBJ2-5; no clear D gene. CDR3 size: 13 residues. Trimming took 6 bases from V and 0 from J, leaving 11 bases between them. CDR1 and CDR2 (germline): SQVTM, ANQGSEA. Written as DNA, the CDR3 is TGCAGCGTGAATATTTGGAACCAAGAGACCCAGTACTTC. Protein sequence: CSVNIWNQETQYF.

The CDR3 protein is CASSPSLAGDHTPTDTQYF. CDR3 nucleotides: TGCGCCAGCAGCCCCTCTCTAGCGGGCGATCACACGCCCACAGATACGCAGTATTTT. J is TRBJ2-3 and V is TRBV5-1; 8 positions match TRBD2. Germline-derived CDR1 and CDR2 are SGHRS and YFSETQ. CDR3 length: 19 amino acids. J gave up 2 bases and V 4 bases, and 18 bases lay outside the gene matches.